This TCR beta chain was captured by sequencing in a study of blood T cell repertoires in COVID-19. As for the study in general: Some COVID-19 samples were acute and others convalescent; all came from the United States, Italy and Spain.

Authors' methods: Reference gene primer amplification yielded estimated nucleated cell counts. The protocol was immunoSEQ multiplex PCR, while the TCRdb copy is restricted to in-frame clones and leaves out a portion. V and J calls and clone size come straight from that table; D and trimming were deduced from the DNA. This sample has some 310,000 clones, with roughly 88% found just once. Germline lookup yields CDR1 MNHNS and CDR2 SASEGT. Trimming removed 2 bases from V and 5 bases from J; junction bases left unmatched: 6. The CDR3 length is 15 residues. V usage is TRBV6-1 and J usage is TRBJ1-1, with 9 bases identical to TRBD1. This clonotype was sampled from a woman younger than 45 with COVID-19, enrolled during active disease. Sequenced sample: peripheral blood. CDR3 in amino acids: CASSERDRVRTEAFF. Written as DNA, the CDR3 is TGTGCCAGCAGTGAACGGGACAGGGTGAGGACTGAAGCTTTCTTT.